This TCR beta chain appears in the sequencing data of a study of Graves' ophthalmopathy and Graves' hyperthyroidism. Exclusion covered patients with other autoimmune diseases or uncontrolled infections (as well as pregnancy or lactation). The diagnosis combined clinical symptoms, thyroxine, TRAb, thyroid ultrasound and orbital computed tomography scans. CDR3 regions of TCR beta were amplified from RNA transcripts. In the first round, RT-PCR was carried out with HTBI primers, and a multiplex PCR formed the second round. TCRdb reanalysed the multiplex PCR reads using MiXCR and keeps one entry per CDR3 protein. The top ten hold roughly 2.4% of the sample, which has 300,000 to 400,000 distinct CDR3 sequences, 17% seen once. Study-level results: The blood repertoire also included most expanded thyroid clonotypes above 0.001 frequency.

This clonotype was observed many times. The antigen remains unidentified. Germline V lookup: CDR1 MDHEN, CDR2 SYDVKM. V lost 2 bases to trimming and J lost 7 bases, with 17 bases between them. The CDR3 sequence is 15 residues long. The receptor was isolated from an adult woman with stable Graves' hyperthyroidism. Sequenced sample: peripheral blood. V usage is TRBV28 and J usage is TRBJ1-2, with D perhaps matching TRBD1 (5 bases). CDR3 protein: CASSLKFRVRFGYTF. The CDR3 DNA reads TGTGCCAGCAGTTTAAAATTCAGGGTTCGTTTTGGCTACACCTTC.